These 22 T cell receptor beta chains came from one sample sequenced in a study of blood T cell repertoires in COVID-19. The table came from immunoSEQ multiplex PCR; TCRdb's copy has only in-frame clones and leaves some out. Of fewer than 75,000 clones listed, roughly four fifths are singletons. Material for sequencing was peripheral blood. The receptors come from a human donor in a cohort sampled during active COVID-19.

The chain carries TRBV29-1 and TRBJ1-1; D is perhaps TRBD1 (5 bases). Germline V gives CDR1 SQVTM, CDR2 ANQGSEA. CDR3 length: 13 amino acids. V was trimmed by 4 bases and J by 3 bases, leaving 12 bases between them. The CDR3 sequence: CSVGGRAYTEAFF. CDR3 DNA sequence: TGCAGCGTTGGTGGCAGGGCATACACTGAAGCTTTCTTT.

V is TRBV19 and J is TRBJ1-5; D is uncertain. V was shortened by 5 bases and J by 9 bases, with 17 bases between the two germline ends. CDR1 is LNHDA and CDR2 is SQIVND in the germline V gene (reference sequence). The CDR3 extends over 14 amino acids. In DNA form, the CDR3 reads TGTGCCAGTAGTGCCGCCACACTCGGGTTGCCCCAGCATTTT. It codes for CASSAATLGLPQHF. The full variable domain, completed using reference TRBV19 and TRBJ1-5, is DGGITQSPKYLFRKEGQNVTLSCEQNLNHDAMYWYRQDPGQGLRLIYYSQIVNDFQKGDIAEGYSVSREKKESFPLTVTSAQKNPTAFYLCASSAATLGLPQHFGDGTRLSIL.

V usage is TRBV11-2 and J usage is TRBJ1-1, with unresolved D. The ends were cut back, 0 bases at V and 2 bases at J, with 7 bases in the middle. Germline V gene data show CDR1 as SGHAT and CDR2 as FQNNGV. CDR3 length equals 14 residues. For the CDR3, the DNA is TGTGCCAGCAGCTTAGAACGGTTTAACACTGAAGCTTTCTTT. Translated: CASSLERFNTEAFF. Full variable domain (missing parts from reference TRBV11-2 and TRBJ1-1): EAGVAQSPRYKIIEKRQSVAFWCNPISGHATLYWYQQILGQGPKLLIQFQNNGVVDDSQLPKDRFSAERLKGVDSTLKIQPAKLEDSAVYLCASSLERFNTEAFFGQGTRLTVV.

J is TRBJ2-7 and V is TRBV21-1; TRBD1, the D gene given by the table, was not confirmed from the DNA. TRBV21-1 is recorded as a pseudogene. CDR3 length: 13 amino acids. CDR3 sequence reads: CASTQDRPGEQYF. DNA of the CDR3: TGTGCCAGCACCCAAGACAGGCCGGGGGAGCAGTACTTC.

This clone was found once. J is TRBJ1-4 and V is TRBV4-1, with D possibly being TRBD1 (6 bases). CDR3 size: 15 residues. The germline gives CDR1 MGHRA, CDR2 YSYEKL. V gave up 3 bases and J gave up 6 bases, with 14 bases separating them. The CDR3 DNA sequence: TGCGCCAGCAGCCAGGCGGTGAGGGGGTATGAAAAACTGTTTTTT. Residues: CASSQAVRGYEKLFF.

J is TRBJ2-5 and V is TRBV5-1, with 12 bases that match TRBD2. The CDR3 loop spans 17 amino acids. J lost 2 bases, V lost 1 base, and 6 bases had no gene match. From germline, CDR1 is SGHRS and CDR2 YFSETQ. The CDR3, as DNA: TGCGCCAGCAGCTTGATTCTAGCGGGGGGGACTCAAGAGACCCAGTACTTC. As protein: CASSLILAGGTQETQYF.

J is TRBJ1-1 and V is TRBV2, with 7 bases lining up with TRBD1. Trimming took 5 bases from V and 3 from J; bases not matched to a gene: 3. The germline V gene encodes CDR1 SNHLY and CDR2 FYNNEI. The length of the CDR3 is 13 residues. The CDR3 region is CASSRDSHTEAFF. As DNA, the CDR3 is TGTGCCAGCAGTCGGGACAGCCACACTGAAGCTTTCTTT.

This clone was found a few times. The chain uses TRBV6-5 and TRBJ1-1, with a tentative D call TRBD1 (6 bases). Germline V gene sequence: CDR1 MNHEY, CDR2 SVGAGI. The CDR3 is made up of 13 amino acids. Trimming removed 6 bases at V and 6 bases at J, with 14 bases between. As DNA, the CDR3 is TGTGCCAGCAGCCTGGCAGGGGCCCCTGAAGCTTTCTTT. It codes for CASSLAGAPEAFF.

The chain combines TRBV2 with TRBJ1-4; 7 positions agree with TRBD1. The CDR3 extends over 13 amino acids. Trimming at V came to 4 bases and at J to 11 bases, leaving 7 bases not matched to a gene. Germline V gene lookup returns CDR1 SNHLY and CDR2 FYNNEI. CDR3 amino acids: CASSGQGVDKLFF. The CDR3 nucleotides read TGTGCCAGCAGTGGTCAGGGGGTCGACAAACTGTTTTTT.

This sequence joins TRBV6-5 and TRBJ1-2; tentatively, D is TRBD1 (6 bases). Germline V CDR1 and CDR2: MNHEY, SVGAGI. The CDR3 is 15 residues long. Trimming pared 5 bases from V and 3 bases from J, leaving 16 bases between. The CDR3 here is CASSPNRARDYGYTF. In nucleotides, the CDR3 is TGTGCCAGCAGTCCCAACAGGGCAAGGGACTATGGCTACACCTTC.

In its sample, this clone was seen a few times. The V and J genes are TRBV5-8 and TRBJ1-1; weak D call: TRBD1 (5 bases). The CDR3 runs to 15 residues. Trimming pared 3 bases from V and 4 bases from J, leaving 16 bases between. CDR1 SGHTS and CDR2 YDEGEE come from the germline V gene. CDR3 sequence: CASSSGRARGTEAFF. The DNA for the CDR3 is TGTGCCAGCAGCTCGGGGAGGGCGAGGGGCACTGAAGCTTTCTTT.

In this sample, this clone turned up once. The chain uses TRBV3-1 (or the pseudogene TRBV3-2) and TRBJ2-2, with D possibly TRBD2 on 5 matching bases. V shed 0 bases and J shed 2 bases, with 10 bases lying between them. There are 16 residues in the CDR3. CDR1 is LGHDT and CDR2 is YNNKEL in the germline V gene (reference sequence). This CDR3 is CASSQDRLPNTGELFF. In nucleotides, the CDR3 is TGTGCCAGCAGCCAAGATCGACTACCAAACACCGGGGAGCTGTTTTTT.

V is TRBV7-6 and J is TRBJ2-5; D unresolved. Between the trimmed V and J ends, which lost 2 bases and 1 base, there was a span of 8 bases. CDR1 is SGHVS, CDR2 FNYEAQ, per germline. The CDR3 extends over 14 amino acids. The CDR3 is CASSLNSGQETQYF. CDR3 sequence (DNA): TGTGCCAGCAGCTTAAATTCCGGCCAAGAGACCCAGTACTTC.

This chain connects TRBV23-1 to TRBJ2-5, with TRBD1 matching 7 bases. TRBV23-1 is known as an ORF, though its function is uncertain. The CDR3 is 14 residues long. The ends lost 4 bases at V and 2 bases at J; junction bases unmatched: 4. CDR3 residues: CASSRQGVQETQYF. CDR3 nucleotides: TGCGCCAGCAGTCGACAGGGTGTACAAGAGACCCAGTACTTC.

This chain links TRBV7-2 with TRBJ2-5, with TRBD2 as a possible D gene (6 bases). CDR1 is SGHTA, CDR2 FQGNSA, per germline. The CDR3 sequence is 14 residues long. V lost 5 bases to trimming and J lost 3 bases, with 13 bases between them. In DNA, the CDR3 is TGTGCCAGCAGCCTCATAGCGGTGAAAGAGACCCAGTACTTC. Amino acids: CASSLIAVKETQYF.

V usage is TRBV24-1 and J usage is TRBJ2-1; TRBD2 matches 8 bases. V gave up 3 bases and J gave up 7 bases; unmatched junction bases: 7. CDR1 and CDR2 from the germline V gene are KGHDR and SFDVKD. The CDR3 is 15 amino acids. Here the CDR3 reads CATSDRGLGENEQFF. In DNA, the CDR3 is TGTGCCACCAGTGATCGGGGACTAGGGGAAAATGAGCAGTTCTTC.

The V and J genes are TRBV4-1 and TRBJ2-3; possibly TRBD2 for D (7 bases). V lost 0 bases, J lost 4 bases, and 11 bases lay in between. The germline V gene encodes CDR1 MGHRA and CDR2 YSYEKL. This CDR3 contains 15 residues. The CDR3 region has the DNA TGCGCCAGCAGCCAAGACTGGGGGGGCCCAGATACGCAGTATTTT. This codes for CASSQDWGGPDTQYF.

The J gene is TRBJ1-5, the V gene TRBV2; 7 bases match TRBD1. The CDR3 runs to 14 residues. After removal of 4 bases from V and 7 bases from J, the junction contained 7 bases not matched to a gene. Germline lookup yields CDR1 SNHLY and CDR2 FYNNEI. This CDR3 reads CASSGTGGKQPQHF. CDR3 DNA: TGTGCCAGCAGTGGGACAGGAGGGAAACAGCCCCAGCATTTT.

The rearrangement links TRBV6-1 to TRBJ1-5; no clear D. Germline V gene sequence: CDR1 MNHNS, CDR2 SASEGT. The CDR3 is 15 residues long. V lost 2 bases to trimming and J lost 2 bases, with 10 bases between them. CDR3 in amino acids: CASSEPREGNQPQHF. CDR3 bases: TGTGCCAGCAGTGAACCCCGGGAAGGCAATCAGCCCCAGCATTTT.

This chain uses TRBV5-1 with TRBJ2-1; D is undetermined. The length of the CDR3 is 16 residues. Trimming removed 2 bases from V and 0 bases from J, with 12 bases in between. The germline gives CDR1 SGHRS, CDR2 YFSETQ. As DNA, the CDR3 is TGCGCCAGCAGCTTTTCACAGCCCGTCTCCTACAATGAGCAGTTCTTC. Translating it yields CASSFSQPVSYNEQFF.

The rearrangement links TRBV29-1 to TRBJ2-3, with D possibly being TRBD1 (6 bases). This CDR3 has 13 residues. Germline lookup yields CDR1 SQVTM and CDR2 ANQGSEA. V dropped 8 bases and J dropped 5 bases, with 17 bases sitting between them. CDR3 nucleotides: TGCAGCTCCCTGGGGGCTCTCAGAGATACGCAGTATTTT. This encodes CSSLGALRDTQYF.

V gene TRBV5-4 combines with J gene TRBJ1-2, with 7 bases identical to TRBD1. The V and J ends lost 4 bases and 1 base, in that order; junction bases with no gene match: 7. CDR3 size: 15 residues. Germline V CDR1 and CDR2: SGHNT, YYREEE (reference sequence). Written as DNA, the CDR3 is TGTGCCAGCAGCACCAACAGGGGTCTTAACTATGGCTACACCTTC. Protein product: CASSTNRGLNYGYTF.